The 26 T cell receptor beta chains below were found in one sample sequenced in a study of human T cells and chemical hapten exposure. TCRdb reprocessed the RACE reads via MiXCR and lists one record per CDR3 protein. The repertoire holds about 77,000 distinct CDR3 sequences, with around 13% as singletons. Time point denoted: pre-sensitization, week 0. Documented treatment: therapeutic diphenylcyclopropenone sensitization with weekly scalp DPC. The sample was whole blood, taken in connection with sensitization to the hapten diphenylcyclopropenone (DPC). The receptors were sampled from a woman in her forties or fifties with alopecia areata. Some clones in this sample may be carry-over from other donors' samples.

This chain uses TRBV28 with TRBJ2-2; TRBD1 matches at 7 bases. This CDR3 is built from 13 residues. Germline V gene data show CDR1 as MDHEN and CDR2 as SYDVKM. The junction had 5 bases not matched to a gene; V was cut back by 6 bases and J by 7 bases. The CDR3 loop is CASRPQGIGELFF. The CDR3 nucleotides are TGTGCCAGCAGACCACAGGGGATCGGGGAGCTGTTTTTT.

The V call is TRBV20-1, the J call TRBJ2-5; D is unresolved. Germline-derived CDR1 and CDR2 are DFQATT and SNEGSKA (reference sequence). The CDR3 is 15 residues long. Between the trimmed V and J ends, which lost 3 bases and 1 base, there was a span of 15 bases. CDR3 DNA: TGCAGTGCTAGGGTAACAAGGACGTTCCAAGAGACCCAGTACTTC. Translated, it gives CSARVTRTFQETQYF.

V and J are TRBV7-2 and TRBJ2-3; 8 bases align to TRBD1. The CDR3 is 16 residues long. Unmatched junction bases numbered 15, after V lost 8 bases and J lost 5 bases. The germline gives CDR1 SGHTA, CDR2 FQGNSA. The CDR3: CASPPARGPLGDTQYF. The DNA of the CDR3 is TGTGCCAGCCCTCCCGCCAGGGGGCCCCTCGGAGATACGCAGTATTTT.

The rearrangement uses TRBV2 and TRBJ1-1; D uncertain. The germline V and J ends were trimmed by 3 bases and 1 base, with 6 bases remaining between them. The germline V gene encodes CDR1 SNHLY and CDR2 FYNNEI. The CDR3 has 13 amino acids. The CDR3 protein is CASSDMRNTEAFF. The CDR3 region has the DNA TGTGCCAGCAGTGACATGCGGAACACTGAAGCTTTCTTT.

This clonotype was counted ten times or more. The V call is TRBV20-1, the J call TRBJ2-2; the match to TRBD2 covers 10 bases. V lost 6 bases to trimming and J lost 4 bases; unmatched junction nucleotides: 8. The CDR3 totals 15 residues. Germline V CDR1 and CDR2: DFQATT, SNEGSKA (reference sequence). The CDR3 DNA sequence: TGCAGTGCCAGAACAGCGGGAGGGCCCACCGGGGAGCTGTTTTTT. This gives the protein CSARTAGGPTGELFF.

This clonotype was observed at least ten times. The V gene is TRBV6-5, the J gene TRBJ1-2; D may be TRBD1 (6 bases). Trimming left V 0 bases short and J 8 bases short, with 13 bases between. This CDR3 has 14 residues. Per the germline V gene, CDR1 is MNHEY and CDR2 is SVGAGI. The CDR3 loop is CASSYSGQGNGYTF. CDR3 coding DNA: TGTGCCAGCAGTTACTCAGGGCAGGGGAACGGCTACACCTTC.

This clonotype showed up many times. J is TRBJ2-5 and V is TRBV5-1; no firm D call. Germline V gene sequence: CDR1 SGHRS, CDR2 YFSETQ. The CDR3 contains 11 residues. Deletions cut 1 base from V and 5 bases from J, with 3 bases between. Written as DNA, the CDR3 is TGCGCCAGCAGCTTGTGGGAGACCCAGTACTTC. Translation gives CASSLWETQYF.

This clonotype has only a few counts. CDR3 residues: CASSPSLAHNEQFF. The CDR3 DNA reads TGTGCCAGCAGCCCTTCACTAGCGCACAATGAGCAGTTCTTC. The J gene is TRBJ2-1, the V gene TRBV14; 7 bases match TRBD2. V lost 4 bases, J lost 5 bases, and 5 bases stayed unmatched. The CDR3 spans 14 residues. The germline CDR1 and CDR2 sequences are SGHDN and FVKESK.

J is TRBJ1-1 and V is TRBV3-1, with D perhaps matching TRBD1 (5 bases). Per germline, CDR1 LGHDT and CDR2 YNNKEL (reference sequence). Trimming removed 3 bases from V and 7 bases from J, with 21 bases in between. The CDR3 totals 16 residues. CDR3 DNA sequence: TGTGCCAGCAGCCACGGTAGCGGGGCGAGGGATGGTGAAGCTTTCTTT. It translates to CASSHGSGARDGEAFF.

The table lists this clonotype with many counts. The chain combines TRBV5-5 with TRBJ2-1; the D gene is possibly TRBD2 (6 bases). Germline V CDR1 and CDR2: SGHKS, YYEKEE (reference sequence). The CDR3 runs 13 residues. V was clipped by 4 bases and J by 9 bases, with 14 bases between them. CDR3: CASSPTRSVEQFF. CDR3 DNA sequence: TGTGCCAGCAGCCCGACTAGATCTGTTGAGCAGTTCTTC.

In regard to this clonotype: Being one base from a much bigger clone, this may be a read error. The chain recombines TRBV5-4 with TRBJ1-1; D is ambiguous. V was cut by 5 bases and J by 0 bases, with 17 bases left in between. CDR1 is SGHNT, CDR2 YYREEE, per germline (reference sequence). This CDR3 is built from 16 residues. The CDR3 spells CASRMGERGMNTEAFF. CDR3 DNA sequence: TGTGCCAGCAGGATGGGCGAGCGGGGTATGAACACTGAAGCTTTCTTT. Full variable domain (rest looked up from reference TRBV5-4 and TRBJ1-1): ETGVTQSPTHLIKTRGQQVTLRCSSQSGHNTVSWYQQALGQGPQFIFQYYREEENGRGNFPPRFSGLQFPNYSSELNVNALELDDSALYLCASRMGERGMNTEAFFGQGTRLTVV.

A remark on this clonotype: Likely a read error: the CDR3 ends without its conserved phenylalanine or tryptophan. The limits of the CDR3 on the DNA are not certain, so only TCRdb's listed CDR3 is given. This chain connects TRBV27 to TRBJ2-7; TRBD2, the D gene given by the table, was not confirmed from the DNA. The germline V gene encodes CDR1 MNHEY and CDR2 SMNVEV (reference sequence). The CDR3 has 8 amino acids, counting both end residues. CDR3 sequence: CASSGGAS.

The chain is built from TRBV28 and TRBJ1-2; D unclear. CDR3 length: 11 residues. Germline V gene lookup returns CDR1 MDHEN and CDR2 SYDVKM. The CDR3, as DNA: TGTGTGAGTTCCGCCCATTTTGGCTACACCTTC. It yields the protein CVSSAHFGYTF.

The chain carries TRBV20-1 and TRBJ2-2; D remains unclear. The CDR3 sequence is 11 residues long. V lost 3 bases to trimming and J lost 4 bases, with 3 bases between them. Germline V gives CDR1 DFQATT, CDR2 SNEGSKA (reference sequence). As DNA, the CDR3 is TGCAGTGCTAGGACCACCGGGGAGCTGTTTTTT. Protein sequence: CSARTTGELFF.

This clonotype was detected only a few times. The chain employs TRBV11-3 and TRBJ2-3; 13 bases match TRBD2. The CDR3 totals 16 residues. The V gene end was trimmed by 5 bases and the J gene end by 3 bases; junction bases not matched to a gene: 5. Germline V gene data show CDR1 as SGHNT and CDR2 as YENEEA. CDR3 loop: CASSGRTSGSTDTQYF. The DNA for the CDR3 is TGTGCCAGCAGCGGGCGGACTAGCGGGAGTACAGATACGCAGTATTTT.

Many counts were recorded for this clonotype. This chain connects TRBV29-1 to TRBJ2-7, with TRBD1 as a possible D gene (6 bases). CDR1 and CDR2 from the germline V gene are SQVTM and ANQGSEA. This CDR3 is built from 12 residues. Deletions cut 4 bases from V and 2 bases from J, with 9 bases between. CDR3 coding DNA: TGCAGCGTTGGGGGGACACCCTACGAGCAGTACTTC. It codes for CSVGGTPYEQYF.

The table lists this clonotype with many counts. CDR3 amino acids: CASSQEFETQYF. The CDR3 DNA reads TGTGCCAGCAGCCAAGAATTTGAGACCCAGTACTTC. The chain couples TRBV14 to TRBJ2-5; D is uncertain. Trimming removed 0 bases at V and 5 bases at J, with 4 bases between. Germline V lookup: CDR1 SGHDN, CDR2 FVKESK. This CDR3 is built from 12 residues.

This clonotype was recorded at least ten times. The chain links TRBV7-9 to TRBJ2-1, with D possibly TRBD2 on 6 matching bases. V shed 0 bases and J shed 2 bases, with 8 bases lying between them. CDR1 is SEHNR and CDR2 is FQNEAQ in the germline V gene (reference sequence). This CDR3 region has 15 residues. CDR3 nucleotide sequence: TGTGCCAGCAGCTTAGCGGGAGGTCCCTACAATGAGCAGTTCTTC. Residues: CASSLAGGPYNEQFF. The variable domain in full, with the rest retrieved from reference TRBV7-9 and TRBJ2-1, is DTGVSQNPRHKITKRGQNVTFRCDPISEHNRLYWYRQTLGQGPEFLTYFQNEAQLEKSRLLSDRFSAERPKGSFSTLEIQRTEQGDSAMYLCASSLAGGPYNEQFFGPGTRLTVL.

This clonotype has only a few counts. The V call is TRBV6-6, the J call TRBJ2-7; TRBD2 might be the D (6 bases). The germline V gene has CDR1 MNHNY and CDR2 SVGAGI (reference sequence). V dropped 1 base and J dropped 4 bases, with 17 bases sitting between them. The CDR3 is made up of 16 amino acids. CDR3 bases: TGTGCCAGCAGTTACTTCCTCGGGAGCGGACCGTACGAGCAGTACTTC. Protein: CASSYFLGSGPYEQYF.

CDR3 in DNA: TGTGCCAGCACCCCGGGACTAGCAAACGAGCAGTACTTC. Protein: CASTPGLANEQYF. The chain joins TRBV6-6 to TRBJ2-7; TRBD2 agrees at 9 bases. This CDR3 has 13 amino acids. Germline V gene lookup returns CDR1 MNHNY and CDR2 SVGAGI (reference sequence). J gave up 5 bases and V 7 bases, and 6 bases lay outside the gene matches.

This clonotype occurred a few times. The chain couples TRBV30 to TRBJ1-1; D is unresolved. The V gene lost 0 bases and the J gene lost 5 bases, with 25 bases spanning the gap. In germline, CDR1 is GTSNPN, CDR2 SVGIG (reference sequence). This CDR3 has 18 amino acids. DNA for the CDR3: TGTGCCTGGAGTGTACGTCTCCCAAGCCGTATCGGGCCTACTGAAGCTTTCTTT. It specifies CAWSVRLPSRIGPTEAFF.

V usage is TRBV29-1 and J usage is TRBJ1-2, with D tentatively TRBD1 (5 bases). Between the trimmed V and J ends, which lost 6 bases and 0 bases, there was a span of 11 bases. The CDR3 runs 13 residues. Germline V gene lookup returns CDR1 SQVTM and CDR2 ANQGSEA. The CDR3 reads CSVPGRANYGYTF. The CDR3 region has the DNA TGCAGCGTCCCGGGACGAGCTAACTATGGCTACACCTTC.

The chain recombines TRBV20-1 with TRBJ2-1; 10 positions match TRBD2. V gave up 3 bases and J gave up 0 bases; unmatched junction bases: 8. CDR1 is DFQATT, CDR2 SNEGSKA, per germline (reference sequence). The CDR3 totals 17 residues. The CDR3 reads CSASTGASGSSYNEQFF. CDR3 nucleotide sequence: TGCAGTGCTAGTACCGGGGCTAGCGGGAGCTCCTACAATGAGCAGTTCTTC.

The genes are TRBV6-2 or TRBV6-3 and TRBJ2-1; 10 bases fit TRBD2. Per germline, CDR1 MNHEY and CDR2 SVGEGT. J was trimmed by 7 bases and V by 5 bases; bases with no gene match: 14. This CDR3 comprises 17 residues. The CDR3 sequence: CASSRSYSSGGLNEQFF. As DNA, the CDR3 is TGTGCCAGCAGTCGCTCCTACTCTAGCGGGGGCTTAAATGAGCAGTTCTTC.

The rearrangement uses TRBV25-1 and TRBJ2-7, with D possibly matching TRBD1 (6 bases). This CDR3 comprises 13 residues. The V end was cut by 7 bases, the J end by 5 bases, with 15 bases between. The germline gives CDR1 MGHDK, CDR2 SYGVNS. For the CDR3, the DNA is TGTGCCAGCACCTCTCCAGGGGACAACGAGCAGTACTTC. This translates into CASTSPGDNEQYF.

The V call is TRBV7-6, the J call TRBJ2-1; a weak D match, TRBD1 (6 bases). The V and J ends lost 8 bases and 8 bases respectively, with 16 bases between them. The germline gives CDR1 SGHVS, CDR2 FNYEAQ. The CDR3 is 13 residues long. For the CDR3, the DNA is TGTGCCAGCGGCCTCCACAGGGACCATGAGCAGTTCTTC. It encodes CASGLHRDHEQFF.